This T cell receptor beta chain is drawn from a study of T cell responses to AZD1222 COVID-19 vaccine. Libraries were prepared by immunoSEQ multiplex PCR; TCRdb keeps only in-frame clonotypes and omits some of them. The data show over 70,000 clones, approximately 88% seen once. The CDR3 runs 13 residues. Germline-derived CDR1 and CDR2 are SNHLY and FYNNEI. V was clipped by 7 bases and J by 3 bases; unmatched bases: 6. Concerning this clone: The antigen is not known.

Study outcomes and limitations: Baseline seropositivity occurred in only six AZD1222 recipients. Most donors were white British and more were female, and clonal diversity was possibly underestimated.

The specimen comprised peripheral blood, sampled on day 0 of AZD1222 vaccination. This chain joins TRBV2 and TRBJ2-7, with TRBD1 matching 7 bases. The source is an adult in good health. CDR3 residues: CASTGQPYYEQYF. CDR3 nucleotide sequence: TGTGCCAGCACGGGACAGCCTTACTACGAGCAGTACTTC.